This passage covers 10 T cell receptor beta chains from one sample sequenced in a study of CD8+CD57+ T cells in acquired aplastic anemia. Patients included in sequencing had previously demonstrated CD8+CD57+ cell expansion by flow cytometry. Genomic DNA, serving as template, underwent TCR beta VDJ and CDR3 profiling. Using its own MiXCR run on the reads, TCRdb lists one record per CDR3 protein. The table shows more than 150,000 distinct CDR3 sequences, with approximately 52% occurring only once. Sequencing was done on a sample of sorted CD4+, CD8+, or CD8+CD57+ T cells (not recorded which) from PBMCs. The source of these receptors is a human donor with aplastic anemia.

The V call is TRBV20-1, the J call TRBJ1-6, with TRBD1 matching over 7 bases. The CDR3 extends over 16 amino acids. Trimming at V came to 6 bases and at J to 9 bases, leaving 17 bases not matched to a gene. Germline loops: CDR1 DFQATT, CDR2 SNEGSKA (reference sequence). The CDR3 sequence is CSAATEGQSSGSPLHF. Here the CDR3 DNA reads TGCAGTGCCGCCACGGAGGGACAGTCGAGTGGTTCACCCCTCCACTTT.

The table lists this clonotype with many counts. The chain is built from TRBV7-9 and TRBJ1-6, with D possibly matching TRBD1 (6 bases). The CDR3 covers 14 residues. The germline V gene has CDR1 SEHNR and CDR2 FQNEAQ (reference sequence). Trimming took 4 bases from V and 6 from J, leaving 10 bases between them. The CDR3 spells CASSSQGGNSPLHF. The DNA of the CDR3 is TGTGCCAGCAGCTCACAGGGTGGTAATTCACCCCTCCACTTT.

This clonotype has at least ten counts. This sequence joins TRBV5-6 and TRBJ1-5, with D perhaps TRBD1 (5 bases). The germline V and J ends were trimmed by 0 bases and 2 bases, with 9 bases remaining between them. From germline, CDR1 is SGHDT and CDR2 YYEEEE. The CDR3 extends over 15 amino acids. The CDR3 sequence is CASSLGGLGNQPQHF. The CDR3 DNA sequence: TGTGCCAGCAGCTTGGGGGGGTTGGGCAATCAGCCCCAGCATTTT.

The genes are TRBV19 and TRBJ2-1; D is ambiguous. The V and J ends lost 1 base and 2 bases respectively, with 3 bases between them. The germline gives CDR1 LNHDA, CDR2 SQIVND (reference sequence). The CDR3 extends over 13 amino acids. CDR3 amino acids: CASSIGTYNEQFF. The CDR3, as DNA: TGTGCCAGTAGTATAGGCACCTACAATGAGCAGTTCTTC.

This clonotype was observed many times. V gene TRBV7-2 combines with J gene TRBJ1-5, with a possible D match to TRBD1 (5 bases). This CDR3 spans 14 amino acids. CDR1 and CDR2 from the germline V gene are SGHTA and FQGNSA. Between the trimmed V and J ends, which lost 3 bases and 7 bases, there was a span of 13 bases. CDR3 amino acids: CASSFRQRSQPQHF. In nucleotides, the CDR3 is TGTGCCAGCAGCTTCAGACAGAGGTCGCAGCCCCAGCATTTT.

This CDR3 reads CASSIDLSWGSAGELFF. The CDR3 DNA reads as TGTGCCAGTAGTATAGATCTCTCGTGGGGATCGGCCGGGGAGCTGTTTTTT. The chain is built from TRBV19 and TRBJ2-2; D not certain. The germline CDR1 and CDR2 sequences are LNHDA and SQIVND (reference sequence). The V gene lost 0 bases and the J gene lost 6 bases, with 17 bases spanning the gap. The CDR3 totals 17 residues.

Concerning this clonotype itself: This may be a read error: a much more frequent sequence differs by one nucleotide. The chain employs TRBV5-1 and TRBJ2-3; 7 bases are a match to TRBD2. The CDR3 is 14 residues long. The germline V gene has CDR1 SGHRS and CDR2 YFSETQ. The CDR3 coding sequence is TGCGCCAGCAGCTTGGGCGGGAGCACAGATACGCGGTATTTT. Its protein product is CASSLGGSTDTRYF.

Ten or more counts support this clonotype. The CDR3: CASRGTGFYNEQFF. DNA for the CDR3: TGTGCCAGCAGGGGGACAGGGTTCTACAATGAGCAGTTCTTC. This chain uses TRBV2 with TRBJ2-1, with 9 bases that match TRBD1. Germline CDR1 SNHLY, CDR2 FYNNEI. V lost 6 bases, J lost 3 bases, and 3 bases stayed unmatched. This CDR3 has 14 residues.

This clonotype has ten or more counts. This chain uses TRBV5-1 with TRBJ2-2, with 9 bases that match TRBD1. V lost 4 bases and J lost 1; bases outside the gene matches: 2. The CDR3 totals 15 residues. Germline V gene sequence: CDR1 SGHRS, CDR2 YFSETQ. CDR3 coding DNA: TGCGCCAGCAGCCCGGGACAGGGGAACACCGGGGAGCTGTTTTTT. Its protein product is CASSPGQGNTGELFF.

This sequence joins TRBV2 and TRBJ1-1; perhaps TRBD1 as D (5 bases). The CDR3 spans 14 residues. In germline, CDR1 is SNHLY, CDR2 FYNNEI. Trimming shortened V by 4 bases and J by 0 bases, and 9 bases separated the two germline ends. CDR3 nucleotide sequence: TGTGCCAGCAGTGCGGGACGTATGAACACTGAAGCTTTCTTT. Protein product: CASSAGRMNTEAFF.